This TCR beta chain came from a study of blood T cells in healthy people across ages. CDR3 length: 12 amino acids. Per germline, CDR1 SGHAT and CDR2 FQNNGV. V was pared by 3 bases and J by 12 bases, with 12 bases between. There are a few counts of this clonotype. The antigen is not known. Study-level points and caveats: Both naive CD4+ cell counts and diversity were greater in long-lived donors than in aged donors.

Together with a sample-barcoded 5' primer, a J-beta primer mix was included in a second PCR lasting about 6 to 12 cycles. From the 5' RACE reads, TCRdb called clonotypes with MiXCR, one entry per CDR3 protein. The sample yields 850,000 to 1,300,000 distinct CDR3 sequences, over 35% seen once. The gene calls are TRBV11-2 and TRBJ2-1; D ambiguous. This TCR came from a woman aged 55-69 years in good health. The sample comprised blood. The CDR3 coding sequence is TGTGCCAGCAGCTTCGTAGGTTTGGGGCAGTTCTTC. Residues: CASSFVGLGQFF.